This T cell receptor (beta chain) came from a study of tissue T cells after allogeneic stem cell transplantation. The sample's time point: mouse harvest day 14 after allogeneic transplant. Tail vein injection delivered 10^7 T-cell-depleted bone marrow cells and 10^6 splenic CD5+ T cells. Germline CDR1 is NNHNN and CDR2 is SYGAGS (reference sequence). V gave up 1 base and J gave up 6 bases; unmatched junction bases: 7. The CDR3 totals 15 residues. Here immunoSEQ multiplex PCR was the method, and the copy in TCRdb shows in-frame clones only, minus some. The sample consists of 4,000 to 4,500 clones, roughly 50% of them appearing once. This clone was detected only a few times. The germline and genes are mouse ones. The read gets to within 1 residue of the CDR3 end, and the germline J gene fills in the rest.

Sequenced: lymph node tissue. The chain uses TRBV13-2 and TRBJ2-7, with 10 bases aligning to TRBD1. The receptor's source is a female BALB/c mouse given C57BL/6 T cells with graft-versus-host disease after an allogeneic hematopoietic cell transplant. The CDR3 is CASGDPGQGRGEQYF. The CDR3 DNA, read in part, is TGTGCCAGCGGTGATCCGGGACAGGGGAGGGGTGAACAGTAC.